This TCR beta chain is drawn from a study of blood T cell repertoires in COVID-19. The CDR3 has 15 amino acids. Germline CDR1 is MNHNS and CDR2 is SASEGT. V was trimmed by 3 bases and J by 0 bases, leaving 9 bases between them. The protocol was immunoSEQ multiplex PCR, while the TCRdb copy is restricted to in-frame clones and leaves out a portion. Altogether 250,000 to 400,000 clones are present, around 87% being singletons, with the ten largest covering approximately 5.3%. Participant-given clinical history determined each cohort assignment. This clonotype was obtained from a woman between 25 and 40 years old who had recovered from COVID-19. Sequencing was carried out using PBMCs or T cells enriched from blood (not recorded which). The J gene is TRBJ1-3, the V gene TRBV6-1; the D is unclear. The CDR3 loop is CASSEVHYSGNTIYF. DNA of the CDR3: TGTGCCAGCAGTGAGGTACACTACTCTGGAAACACCATATATTTT.